The 32 T cell receptor beta chains given below trace back to one sample, sequenced in a study of technical replicates of blood from several donors. The data were produced by immunoSEQ multiplex PCR, yet TCRdb's version contains in-frame clones alone and is incomplete. The sample holds under 20,000 clones, approximately 86% seen once. Sequences were obtained from PBMCs. The receptors stem from a human donor in good health.

V is TRBV9 and J is TRBJ1-2, with TRBD1 matching 11 bases. The germline CDR1 and CDR2 sequences are SGDLS and YYNGEE. V lost 3 bases, J lost 4 bases, and 5 bases stayed unmatched. This CDR3 comprises 15 residues. CDR3 nucleotide sequence: TGTGCCAGCAGCGGGACAGGGGGCAGGGTCTATGGCTACACCTTC. This encodes CASSGTGGRVYGYTF.

This chain joins TRBV10-2 and TRBJ2-2; maybe TRBD2 (6 bases). Germline V gene sequence: CDR1 WSHSY, CDR2 SAAADI. There are 13 residues in the CDR3. V lost 3 bases and J 6 bases, leaving 8 bases between the germline ends. CDR3 nucleotides: TGCGCCAGCAGTGATACGGGGGCCGGGGAGCTGTTTTTT. Translated: CASSDTGAGELFF.

J is TRBJ2-5 and V is TRBV5-1; a weak D match, TRBD2 (6 bases). The J call is in doubt because the DNA end fits TRBJ2-7 better. Per the germline V gene, CDR1 is SGHRS and CDR2 is YFSETQ. This CDR3 has 13 residues. The CDR3 reads CASSLGGEYEQYF. For the CDR3, the DNA is TGCGCCAGCAGCTTGGGGGGGGAATACGAGCAGTACTTC.

J is TRBJ2-1 and V is TRBV5-1; tentatively, D is TRBD2 (6 bases). Germline CDR1 reads SGHRS; CDR2 reads YFSETQ. The CDR3 sequence is 14 residues long. V was trimmed by 7 bases and J by 0 bases, leaving 11 bases between them. The CDR3 protein is CASRDSSSYNEQFF. CDR3 DNA: TGCGCCAGCCGGGACTCCAGCTCCTACAATGAGCAGTTCTTC.

The chain couples TRBV28 to TRBJ2-3, with D possibly being TRBD2 (5 bases). The CDR3 loop spans 15 amino acids. Germline lookup yields CDR1 MDHEN and CDR2 SYDVKM. V lost 6 bases, J lost 1 base, and 14 bases lay in between. The CDR3, as DNA: TGTGCCAGCAGCTCCGAGGGCTGGGGCACAGATACGCAGTATTTT. This gives the protein CASSSEGWGTDTQYF.

This chain uses TRBV5-1 with TRBJ2-7, with TRBD1 as a possible D gene (6 bases). V lost 4 bases and J lost 3, with 14 bases in between. Germline V lookup: CDR1 SGHRS, CDR2 YFSETQ. There are 14 residues in the CDR3. As DNA, the CDR3 is TGCGCCAGCAGCGCCGGACAGTTAGGCTACGAGCAGTACTTC. It is translated as CASSAGQLGYEQYF.

This clone was seen a single time. The DNA for the CDR3 is TGTGCCAGCAGTCCACAGGGGACTAGCGGAGCAAATACGCAGTATTTT. Amino acids: CASSPQGTSGANTQYF. The chain employs TRBV6-6 and TRBJ2-3, with 11 bases identical to TRBD2. From germline, CDR1 is MNHNY and CDR2 SVGAGI (reference sequence). Trimming removed 5 bases from V and 7 bases from J; junction bases left unmatched: 11. The CDR3 extends over 16 amino acids.

The chain links TRBV9 to TRBJ2-3; unclear D gene. The CDR3 is 12 residues long. In germline, CDR1 is SGDLS, CDR2 YYNGEE. The germline V and J ends were trimmed by 0 bases and 4 bases, with 3 bases remaining between them. CDR3 region: CASSVVADTQYF. In DNA, the CDR3 is TGTGCCAGCAGCGTAGTAGCAGATACGCAGTATTTT.

The V call is TRBV6-5, the J call TRBJ1-2; D is possibly TRBD1 (6 bases). Between the trimmed V and J ends, which lost 4 bases and 8 bases, there was a span of 14 bases. The CDR3 extends over 13 amino acids. The germline V gene encodes CDR1 MNHEY and CDR2 SVGAGI. This chain's CDR3 is CASSWAGAEGYTF. The CDR3, as DNA: TGTGCCAGCAGTTGGGCGGGGGCGGAAGGCTACACCTTC.

The rearrangement links TRBV20-1 to TRBJ1-1, with D unclear. The germline gives CDR1 DFQATT, CDR2 SNEGSKA (reference sequence). Trimming shortened V by 5 bases and J by 1 base, and 5 bases separated the two germline ends. The CDR3 is 11 residues long. CDR3 in amino acids: CSAYRNTEAFF. CDR3 nucleotide sequence: TGCAGTGCTTACAGGAACACTGAAGCTTTCTTT.

The rearrangement uses TRBV6-6 and TRBJ1-5, with D possibly matching TRBD1 (5 bases). The CDR3 length is 15 residues. V was pared by 6 bases and J by 3 bases, with 15 bases between. The germline gives CDR1 MNHNY, CDR2 SVGAGI (reference sequence). CDR3 protein: CASSRPGGTNQPQHF. The CDR3, as DNA: TGTGCCAGCAGCCGACCAGGCGGGACCAATCAGCCCCAGCATTTT.

V usage is TRBV5-1 and J usage is TRBJ1-1, with TRBD1 matching over 9 bases. The length of the CDR3 is 14 residues. CDR1 SGHRS and CDR2 YFSETQ come from the germline V gene. V trimming: 1 base; J trimming: 4 bases; junction bases outside the gene matches: 2. The CDR3 region is CASSLWGQGTEAFF. The CDR3, as DNA: TGCGCCAGCAGCTTGTGGGGACAGGGCACTGAAGCTTTCTTT.

The gene calls are TRBV10-3 and TRBJ1-5, with 8 bases lining up with TRBD1. The CDR3 runs to 14 residues. Trimming removed 5 bases from V and 4 bases from J; junction bases left unmatched: 4. Germline assignment: CDR1 ENHRY and CDR2 SYGVKD. The CDR3 nucleotides are TGTGCCATCAGTCAGACAGGGGAAAATCAGCCCCAGCATTTT. Translated, it gives CAISQTGENQPQHF.

The chain combines TRBV5-1 with TRBJ1-2; TRBD1 might be the D (6 bases). This CDR3 is built from 14 residues. Per germline, CDR1 SGHRS and CDR2 YFSETQ. The germline V and J ends were trimmed by 0 bases and 3 bases, with 9 bases remaining between them. In DNA form, the CDR3 reads TGCGCCAGCAGCTTGGGGGACACTGACTATGGCTACACCTTC. Residues: CASSLGDTDYGYTF.

The V call is TRBV5-8, the J call TRBJ1-3; TRBD1 might be the D (5 bases). Germline V gene data show CDR1 as SGHTS and CDR2 as YDEGEE. The CDR3 runs 15 residues. V was shortened by 1 base and J by 1 base, with 9 bases between the two germline ends. The CDR3 is CASSLQGWSGNTIYF. The CDR3 coding sequence is TGTGCCAGCAGCTTGCAGGGATGGTCTGGAAACACCATATATTTT.

The V gene is TRBV10-3, the J gene TRBJ1-3; D ambiguous. The CDR3 runs 15 residues. Trimming stripped 5 bases from V and 1 base from J, with 12 bases between. Germline V gives CDR1 ENHRY, CDR2 SYGVKD. The CDR3 DNA follows: TGTGCCATCAGTCCGGACCCGGGGTCTGGAAACACCATATATTTT. Translating gives CAISPDPGSGNTIYF.

V gene TRBV12-5 combines with J gene TRBJ2-1, with TRBD2 as a possible D gene (6 bases). The CDR3 spans 16 residues. Per the germline V gene, CDR1 is LGHNT and CDR2 is FRNRAP. Deletions cut 0 bases from V and 3 bases from J, with 12 bases between. CDR3 in DNA: TGTGCTAGTGGTTTGGTTAATAGCGGATTCTACAATGAGCAGTTCTTC. Translating it yields CASGLVNSGFYNEQFF. The whole variable domain, remainder taken from reference TRBV12-5 and TRBJ2-1, is DARVTQTPRHKVTEMGQEVTMRCQPILGHNTVFWYRQTMMQGLELLAYFRNRAPLDDSGMPKDRFSAEMPDATLATLKIQPSEPRDSAVYFCASGLVNSGFYNEQFFGPGTRLTVL.

The table lists this clone with a few counts. The rearrangement links TRBV19 to TRBJ2-3; D is perhaps TRBD2 (6 bases). Trimming left V 5 bases short and J 5 bases short, with 11 bases between. This CDR3 has 13 amino acids. CDR1 and CDR2 (germline): LNHDA, SQIVND (reference sequence). The CDR3 reads CASSEEGRDTQYF. For the CDR3, the DNA is TGTGCCAGTAGTGAGGAGGGGCGAGATACGCAGTATTTT.

This rearrangement joins TRBV7-9 to TRBJ2-1, with 13 bases aligning to TRBD2. V gave up 5 bases and J gave up 7 bases; unmatched junction bases: 11. The CDR3 covers 17 residues. Per germline, CDR1 SEHNR and CDR2 FQNEAQ (reference sequence). This CDR3 is CASSSRGLAGVRNEQFF. Written as DNA, the CDR3 is TGTGCCAGCAGCAGTAGAGGACTAGCGGGAGTTCGGAATGAGCAGTTCTTC.

The J gene is TRBJ2-5, the V gene TRBV4-2, with 12 bases matching TRBD2. This CDR3 is 15 amino acids long. The germline CDR1 and CDR2 sequences are LGHNA and YNFKEQ. The V gene end was trimmed by 5 bases and the J gene end by 4 bases; junction bases not matched to a gene: 5. Here the CDR3 DNA reads TGTGCCAGCAGCTTCCAGACTAGCGGGAGAGAGACCCAGTACTTC. Protein product: CASSFQTSGRETQYF.

As regards this clone: Its ends do not fully match the called genes, so a read error is possible. The J gene is TRBJ2-5, the V gene TRBV5-6, with 11 nucleotides matching TRBD2. The CDR3 extends over 14 amino acids. Germline V gene data show CDR1 as SGHDT and CDR2 as YYEEEE. In DNA form, the CDR3 reads TGTGCCAGCACCTTGGCTAGCGGGAGGGAGACCCAGTACTTC. It yields the protein CASTLASGRETQYF.

The chain links TRBV5-5 to TRBJ1-5; 8 nucleotides align to TRBD1. This CDR3 spans 15 amino acids. Germline V gene lookup returns CDR1 SGHKS and CDR2 YYEKEE (reference sequence). V shed 7 bases, J shed 0 bases, and the junction held 6 bases outside the gene matches. CDR3 region: CASAPQGDSNQPQHF. The CDR3 nucleotides read TGTGCCAGCGCCCCACAGGGGGATAGCAATCAGCCCCAGCATTTT.

CDR3 protein: CASSVTGLPFYEQYF. CDR3 sequence (DNA): TGTGCCAGCAGCGTAACAGGCCTTCCCTTCTACGAGCAGTACTTC. The genes are TRBV6-5 and TRBJ2-7, with D possibly TRBD1 on 5 matching bases. Between the trimmed V and J ends, which lost 6 bases and 3 bases, there was a span of 18 bases. The CDR3 contains 15 residues. In germline, CDR1 is MNHEY, CDR2 SVGAGI.

The rearrangement uses TRBV29-1 and TRBJ1-2; D is perhaps TRBD1 (5 bases). The CDR3 loop spans 9 amino acids. Trimming removed 3 bases from V and 12 bases from J, with 8 bases in between. The V gene's germline CDR1 is SQVTM and CDR2 ANQGSEA. As DNA, the CDR3 is TGCAGCGTTGACGGGGGAAACACCTTC. It codes for CSVDGGNTF. Full variable domain (remainder filled in from reference TRBV29-1 and TRBJ1-2): SAVISQKPSRDICQRGTSLTIQCQVDSQVTMMFWYRQQPGQSLTLIATANQGSEATYESGFVIDKFPISRPNLTFSTLTVSNMSPEDSSIYLCSVDGGNTFGSGTRLTVV.

The chain carries TRBV10-3 and TRBJ2-1, with a weak D call TRBD2 (6 bases). This CDR3 is 13 amino acids long. The germline V gene has CDR1 ENHRY and CDR2 SYGVKD. V lost 11 bases and J 6 bases, leaving 17 bases between the germline ends. The CDR3 loop reads CAYQGGGGNEQFF. CDR3 nucleotide sequence: TGTGCCTACCAGGGTGGGGGAGGCAATGAGCAGTTCTTC.

The chain links TRBV6-7 to TRBJ1-1; 8 nucleotides align to TRBD1. TRBV6-7 is an ORF for which the function is uncertain. The V gene end was trimmed by 2 bases and the J gene end by 4 bases; junction bases not matched to a gene: 6. This CDR3 is 15 amino acids long. CDR3 protein: CASSYPDRVGTEAFF. The CDR3 region has the DNA TGTGCCAGCAGTTACCCGGACAGGGTGGGCACTGAAGCTTTCTTT.

The chain carries TRBV4-1 and TRBJ2-5; 8 nucleotides line up with TRBD2. CDR1 is MGHRA and CDR2 is YSYEKL in the germline V gene. J gave up 1 base and V 2 bases, and 0 bases lay outside the gene matches. CDR3 length equals 14 residues. The CDR3 DNA follows: TGCGCCAGCAGCCAACTAGCGGGCCAAGAGACCCAGTACTTC. Protein sequence: CASSQLAGQETQYF.

The rearrangement links TRBV28 to TRBJ2-7; 7 bases line up with TRBD1. The CDR3 consists of 14 residues. The germline V gene has CDR1 MDHEN and CDR2 SYDVKM. Trimming at V came to 3 bases and at J to 6 bases, leaving 8 bases not matched to a gene. The CDR3, as DNA: TGTGCCAGCAGTTTCCCCACAGGACAGGTCGAGCAGTACTTC. It encodes CASSFPTGQVEQYF.

J is TRBJ2-3 and V is TRBV5-1, with TRBD1 as a possible D gene (5 bases). The CDR3 totals 14 residues. From germline, CDR1 is SGHRS and CDR2 YFSETQ. Trimming removed 4 bases from V and 3 bases from J, with 12 bases in between. The CDR3 spells CASSPAQETDTQYF. As DNA, the CDR3 is TGCGCCAGCAGCCCTGCACAGGAGACAGATACGCAGTATTTT. Using reference TRBV5-1 and TRBJ2-3 for the parts outside the CDR3, the full variable domain is KAGVTQTPRYLIKTRGQQVTLSCSPISGHRSVSWYQQTPGQGLQFLFEYFSETQRNKGNFPGRFSGRQFSNSRSEMNVSTLELGDSALYLCASSPAQETDTQYFGPGTRLTVL.

This clone was seen only once. CDR3 amino acids: CASSQDPNSGSEQFF. The CDR3, as DNA: TGCGCCAGCAGCCAAGATCCGAATAGCGGGAGTGAGCAGTTCTTC. The V gene is TRBV4-1, the J gene TRBJ2-1; TRBD2 matches 9 bases. V trimming: 0 bases; J trimming: 9 bases; junction bases outside the gene matches: 6. Germline values: CDR1 MGHRA, CDR2 YSYEKL. The CDR3 has 15 residues.

The genes are TRBV6-1 and TRBJ2-6; D gene unclear. The CDR3 is 15 amino acids. CDR1 is MNHNS, CDR2 SASEGT, per germline. Trimming shortened V by 2 bases and J by 0 bases, and 5 bases separated the two germline ends. The chain's CDR3 is CASSELDSGANVLTF. DNA for the CDR3: TGTGCCAGCAGTGAACTAGACTCTGGGGCCAACGTCCTGACTTTC.

The rearrangement joins TRBV10-2 to TRBJ1-2, with a possible D match to TRBD1 (5 bases). Looked up from germline, CDR1 is WSHSY and CDR2 is SAAADI. CDR3 size: 18 residues. V lost 4 bases and J lost 2, with 23 bases in between. The CDR3 nucleotides read TGCGCCAGCAGTGGGGGGGGGAGGCCCGAGGCCCTCAACTATGGCTACACCTTC. Amino acid sequence: CASSGGGRPEALNYGYTF.